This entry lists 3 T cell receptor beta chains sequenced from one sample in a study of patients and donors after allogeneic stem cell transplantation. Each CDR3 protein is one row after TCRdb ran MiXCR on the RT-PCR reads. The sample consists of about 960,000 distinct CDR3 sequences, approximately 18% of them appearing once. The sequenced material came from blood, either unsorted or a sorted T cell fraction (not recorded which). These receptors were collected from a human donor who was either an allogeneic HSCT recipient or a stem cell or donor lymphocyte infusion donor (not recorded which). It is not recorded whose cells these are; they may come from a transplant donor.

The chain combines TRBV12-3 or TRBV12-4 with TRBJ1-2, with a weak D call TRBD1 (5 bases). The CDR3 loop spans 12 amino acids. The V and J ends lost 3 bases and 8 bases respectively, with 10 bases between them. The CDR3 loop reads CASSLWGVGYTF. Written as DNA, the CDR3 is TGTGCCAGCAGTTTGTGGGGGGTAGGCTACACCTTC.

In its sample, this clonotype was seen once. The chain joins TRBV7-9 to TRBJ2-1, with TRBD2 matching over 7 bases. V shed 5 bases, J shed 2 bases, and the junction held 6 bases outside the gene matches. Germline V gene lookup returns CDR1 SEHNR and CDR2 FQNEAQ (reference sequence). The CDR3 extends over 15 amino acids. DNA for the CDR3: TGTGCCAGCAGCCCTCGGGAGGTCCCCTACAATGAGCAGTTCTTC. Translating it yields CASSPREVPYNEQFF.

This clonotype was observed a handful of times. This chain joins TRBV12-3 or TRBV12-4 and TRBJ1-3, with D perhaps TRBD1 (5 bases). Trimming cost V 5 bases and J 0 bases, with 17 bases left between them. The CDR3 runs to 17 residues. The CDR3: CASSPTSGTLSGNTIYF. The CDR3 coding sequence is TGTGCCAGCAGTCCTACCTCCGGGACCCTCTCTGGAAACACCATATATTTT.